A selection of T cell receptor beta chains follows, all from one sample in a study of blood T cell repertoires in COVID-19. Here immunoSEQ multiplex PCR was the method, and the copy in TCRdb shows in-frame clones only, minus some. In the table there are roughly 120,000 clones, more than 90% of which are singletons. Sequencing input: peripheral blood. These receptors originate from a man in his sixties with COVID-19, enrolled during active disease. The CDR3 runs from the conserved cysteine through the conserved F or W. Each record gives: V gene, J gene, D gene, clone size, CDR3 protein, CDR3 DNA. The D gene is left open where the match is weak. A row's size may be missing; if present it is once, few, many or a size class.

TRBV10-3,TRBJ1-2,TRBD1,.,CAISGETGNYGYTF,TGTGCCATCAGTGGGGAGACAGGGAACTATGGCTACACCTTC
TRBV9,TRBJ2-7,TRBD1,.,CASSVDPGQGSYEQYF,TGTGCCAGCAGCGTAGATCCAGGACAGGGCTCCTACGAGCAGTACTTC
TRBV14,TRBJ2-1,TRBD2,few,CASSQDATSGIHEQFF,TGTGCCAGCAGCCAAGATGCAACTAGCGGGATCCATGAGCAGTTCTTC
TRBV19,TRBJ2-5,TRBD1,few,CASSADRRRETQYF,TGTGCCAGTAGTGCGGACAGGAGGCGAGAGACCCAGTACTTC
TRBV19,TRBJ1-2,TRBD1,.,CASSPGQEFYGYTF,TGTGCCAGTAGTCCAGGACAGGAGTTCTATGGCTACACCTTC
TRBV11-2,TRBJ2-3,TRBD2,.,CASSPGLADYTDTQYF,TGTGCCAGCAGCCCCGGACTAGCGGACTACACAGATACGCAGTATTTT
TRBV2,TRBJ1-1,.,.,CASSEDPWRNTEAFF,TGTGCCAGCAGCGAGGATCCCTGGCGGAACACTGAAGCTTTCTTT
TRBV2,TRBJ2-5,.,.,CASSWETGQETQYF,TGTGCCAGCAGTTGGGAGACAGGACAAGAGACCCAGTACTTC
TRBV30,TRBJ1-5,.,.,CAWSSGVQPQHF,TGTGCCTGGAGTTCGGGTGTTCAGCCCCAGCATTTT
TRBV24-1,TRBJ2-1,TRBD2,.,CATSDSASGRAKDNEQFF,TGTGCCACCAGTGATTCGGCTAGCGGGAGGGCCAAAGACAATGAGCAGTTCTTC
TRBV27,TRBJ1-1,.,.,CASSPMGQNTEAFF,TGTGCCAGCAGCCCTATGGGACAGAACACTGAAGCTTTCTTT
TRBV18,TRBJ1-2,TRBD1,.,CASSEDRGTNYGYTF,TGTGCCAGCTCAGAAGACAGGGGAACTAACTATGGCTACACCTTC
TRBV10-3,TRBJ2-2,.,.,CAIKTGATGELFF,TGTGCCATCAAGACAGGTGCCACCGGGGAGCTGTTTTTT
TRBV18,TRBJ1-1,.,.,CASSPDGRTEAFF,TGTGCCAGCTCACCGGACGGGAGGACCGAAGCTTTCTTT
TRBV28,TRBJ2-1,TRBD2,.,CASSPTSPGLAGTPNEQFF,TGTGCCAGCAGCCCTACTTCTCCGGGACTAGCGGGAACTCCCAATGAGCAGTTCTTC
TRBV19,TRBJ1-5,.,.,CASSRGLDQPQHF,TGTGCCAGTAGCAGGGGCCTCGATCAGCCCCAGCATTTT
TRBV7-3,TRBJ2-2,.,.,CASSLSVGELFF,TGTGCCAGCAGCTTATCGGTCGGGGAGCTGTTTTTT
TRBV5-1,TRBJ2-3,TRBD2,.,CASSLVAGAGDTQYF,TGCGCCAGCAGCTTGGTGGCGGGAGCTGGAGATACGCAGTATTTT
TRBV20-1,TRBJ1-1,.,.,CSDSAWGPEAFF,TGCAGTGATAGTGCGTGGGGCCCTGAAGCTTTCTTT
TRBV28,TRBJ1-2,TRBD1,.,CASTPDRVNYGYTF,TGTGCCAGCACCCCGGACAGGGTGAACTATGGCTACACCTTC
TRBV3-1/TRBV3-2,TRBJ2-1,TRBD2,.,CASSHLAGGSSYNEQFF,TGTGCCAGCAGCCACCTAGCGGGAGGGAGCTCCTACAATGAGCAGTTCTTC
TRBV2,TRBJ1-5,TRBD1,.,CASSEGTGANQPQHF,TGTGCCAGCAGTGAAGGGACAGGGGCAAATCAGCCCCAGCATTTT
TRBV19,TRBJ2-5,TRBD2,.,CASSRRAGGRETQYF,TGTGCCAGTAGTCGTCGTGCGGGAGGGAGAGAGACCCAGTACTTC
TRBV29-1,TRBJ2-7,TRBD2,.,CSAGLVLAGRYEQYF,TGCAGCGCTGGGTTGGTACTAGCGGGCCGTTACGAGCAGTACTTC
TRBV3-1/TRBV3-2,TRBJ1-1,.,.,CASSQAQAAEAFF,TGTGCCAGCAGCCAAGCCCAGGCTGCTGAAGCTTTCTTT
TRBV19,TRBJ1-1,.,.,CASSTHDRDTEAFF,TGTGCCAGTAGTACTCATGACCGGGACACTGAAGCTTTCTTT
TRBV11-2,TRBJ1-1,TRBD1,.,CASSPDRVNTEAFF,TGTGCCAGCAGCCCGGACAGGGTGAACACTGAAGCTTTCTTT
TRBV30,TRBJ2-2,TRBD2,.,CATGLAGRELFF,TGTGCCACGGGACTAGCGGGCCGGGAGCTGTTTTTT
TRBV13,TRBJ2-3,TRBD2,.,CASRPGTSRTSTDTQYF,TGTGCCAGCAGACCCGGGACTAGCAGAACAAGCACAGATACGCAGTATTTT
TRBV6-5,TRBJ2-4,.,.,CATQDGELRNIQYF,TGTGCCACCCAAGACGGGGAGCTAAGAAACATTCAGTACTTC
TRBV12-3/TRBV12-4,TRBJ1-2,.,.,CASSLAGRRYTF,TGTGCCAGCAGTTTAGCCGGGAGGCGCTACACCTTC
TRBV11-2,TRBJ1-6,TRBD1,.,CASSRDGTGDWNSPLHF,TGTGCCAGCAGCAGAGACGGGACAGGGGACTGGAATTCACCCCTCCACTTT
TRBV6-2/TRBV6-3,TRBJ2-1,TRBD1,.,CASSSRDRGHNEQFF,TGTGCCAGCAGTAGCCGGGACAGGGGGCACAATGAGCAGTTCTTC
TRBV6-1,TRBJ1-5,TRBD1,.,CASSEYRGFVYGNQPQHF,TGTGCCAGCAGTGAGTACAGGGGGTTCGTGTATGGCAATCAGCCCCAGCATTTT
TRBV2,TRBJ2-5,TRBD2,.,CASSTSAYQETQYF,TGTGCCAGCAGCACTAGCGCGTACCAAGAGACCCAGTACTTC
TRBV28,TRBJ1-1,TRBD1,.,CASEDRRNTEAFF,TGTGCCAGCGAGGACAGGCGGAACACTGAAGCTTTCTTT
TRBV7-2,TRBJ1-1,TRBD1,.,CASSSTGMTEAFF,TGTGCCAGCAGCTCGACAGGGATGACTGAAGCTTTCTTT
TRBV4-1,TRBJ1-6,TRBD1,.,CASSHGQGQDSPLHF,TGCGCCAGCAGCCATGGACAGGGGCAGGACTCACCCCTCCACTTT
TRBV19,TRBJ2-1,TRBD2,.,CASRPQQAGSYNEQFF,TGTGCCAGTAGGCCACAACAAGCGGGATCCTACAATGAGCAGTTCTTC
TRBV4-1,TRBJ1-3,.,.,CASSQIDRSSGNTIYF,TGCGCCAGCAGCCAAATCGATCGGTCCTCTGGAAACACCATATATTTT
TRBV19,TRBJ1-4,TRBD1,once,CASSIDRGEKLFF,TGTGCCAGTAGTATCGACAGGGGAGAAAAACTGTTTTTT
TRBV27,TRBJ2-5,TRBD1,.,CASSARQGGVDTQYF,TGTGCCAGCAGTGCCAGACAGGGTGGGGTAGATACCCAGTACTTC
TRBV2,TRBJ2-2,TRBD1,.,CASSDVTGLNTGELFF,TGTGCCAGCAGTGACGTGACAGGGTTGAACACCGGGGAGCTGTTTTTT
TRBV5-1,TRBJ1-1,.,once,CASSPGHNMNTEAFF,TGCGCCAGCAGCCCGGGACATAACATGAACACTGAAGCTTTCTTT
TRBV19,TRBJ2-1,TRBD2,.,CASSKTSGRASEQFF,TGTGCCAGTAGTAAGACTAGCGGGAGGGCAAGTGAGCAGTTCTTC
TRBV3-1/TRBV3-2,TRBJ2-1,TRBD2,once,CASSHYSGLAYNEQFF,TGTGCCAGCAGCCACTACTCGGGACTAGCGTACAATGAGCAGTTCTTC
TRBV24-1,TRBJ1-2,.,few,CATSDFENYGYTF,TGTGCCACCAGTGATTTTGAGAACTATGGCTACACCTTC
TRBV5-1,TRBJ2-1,TRBD2,once,CASSLEQRETNEQFF,TGCGCCAGCAGCTTGGAACAGCGGGAGACCAATGAGCAGTTCTTC
TRBV6-5,TRBJ1-1,.,.,CASSYRPGRRDTEAFF,TGTGCCAGCAGTTATCGGCCAGGGCGGAGGGACACTGAAGCTTTCTTT
TRBV19,TRBJ1-2,.,.,CASSRDRNYGYTF,TGTGCCAGTAGTCGCGACAGGAACTATGGCTACACCTTC
TRBV3-1/TRBV3-2,TRBJ2-1,TRBD2,.,CASSLGLAEFNEQFF,TGTGCCAGCAGCCTTGGACTAGCGGAATTCAATGAGCAGTTCTTC
TRBV27,TRBJ1-1,.,.,CASNLARDTEAFF,TGTGCCAGCAATTTAGCCAGGGACACTGAAGCTTTCTTT
TRBV11-2,TRBJ2-1,.,.,CASRSEGGRNMGNEQFF,TGTGCCAGCAGATCAGAGGGTGGGCGAAATATGGGCAATGAGCAGTTCTTC
TRBV11-2,TRBJ1-3,.,.,CASSLGPPPVYTIYF,TGTGCCAGCAGCTTAGGGCCGCCACCTGTATACACCATATATTTT
TRBV9,TRBJ1-6,.,once,CASSVGTGYNSPLHF,TGTGCCAGCAGCGTAGGAACAGGCTATAATTCACCCCTCCACTTT
TRBV6-2/TRBV6-3,TRBJ2-1,TRBD1,.,CASSYSTGNSYNEQFF,TGTGCCAGCAGTTACTCGACAGGGAACTCCTACAATGAGCAGTTCTTC
TRBV3-1/TRBV3-2,TRBJ2-7,.,.,CASSRPGLADSSYEQYF,TGTGCCAGCAGCCGTCCGGGGCTAGCGGACAGCTCCTACGAGCAGTACTTC
TRBV12-3/TRBV12-4,TRBJ2-3,.,.,CASSRSTDTQYF,TGTGCCTCCAGCAGGAGCACAGATACGCAGTATTTT
TRBV14,TRBJ2-2,TRBD2,.,CASSQYLTSGSRNTGELFF,TGTGCCAGCAGCCAATACCTGACTAGCGGGAGCCGAAACACCGGGGAGCTGTTTTTT
TRBV14,TRBJ2-2,TRBD2,.,CASSLWTSGFTGELFF,TGTGCCAGCAGCCTATGGACTAGCGGGTTCACCGGGGAGCTGTTTTTT